Below, 20 T cell receptor beta chains from the same sample are listed, as sequenced in a study of shared T cell receptors in the human thymus. Sequencing was performed with immunoSEQ multiplex PCR; in TCRdb, only in-frame clones are kept and a portion is missing. The table includes approximately 580,000 clones, 75% to 80% detected once. This same sample was also taken into another study, of human thymus T cells.

Source material: thymocytes. Receptors originate from a boy in the first two years of life with a congenital heart defect.

This clone was counted a few times. This sequence joins TRBV7-2 and TRBJ2-1; TRBD2 is a possible D gene (7 bases). Germline-derived CDR1 and CDR2 are SGHTA and FQGNSA. Trimming shortened V by 8 bases and J by 2 bases, and 10 bases separated the two germline ends. CDR3 size: 13 residues. The CDR3 DNA follows: TGTGCCAGCGGCGGGGGCACCTACAATGAGCAGTTCTTC. The encoded protein is CASGGGTYNEQFF.

The J gene is TRBJ1-2, the V gene TRBV6-1, with 10 bases matching TRBD1. From germline, CDR1 is MNHNS and CDR2 SASEGT. The CDR3 is 14 residues long. V dropped 5 bases and J dropped 3; count of bases not matched to a gene: 3. The CDR3 nucleotides are TGTGCCAGCAGTCGGGACAGGGGTTACTATGGCTACACCTTC. Protein sequence: CASSRDRGYYGYTF.

The chain employs TRBV5-4 and TRBJ2-7; 7 bases fit TRBD1. From germline, CDR1 is SGHNT and CDR2 YYREEE (reference sequence). The CDR3 is 15 residues long. The V segment lost 3 bases and the J segment 0 bases; nucleotides outside the gene matches: 6. The CDR3, as DNA: TGTGCCAGCAGCTCCTGGGGACAGAGCTCCTACGAGCAGTACTTC. Amino acids: CASSSWGQSSYEQYF.

This clone showed up just once. The chain uses TRBV11-2 and TRBJ1-1, with 9 bases matching TRBD1. From germline, CDR1 is SGHAT and CDR2 FQNNGV. The V segment lost 5 bases and the J segment 6 bases; nucleotides outside the gene matches: 4. The CDR3 extends over 13 amino acids. This chain's CDR3 is CASSPTGGPEAFF. In DNA form, the CDR3 reads TGTGCCAGCAGCCCTACAGGGGGCCCTGAAGCTTTCTTT.

V is TRBV4-3 and J is TRBJ2-3; TRBD1 agrees at 10 bases. Germline lookup yields CDR1 LGHNA and CDR2 YSLEER. This CDR3 has 16 residues. Trimming removed 1 base from V and 4 bases from J; junction bases left unmatched: 5. CDR3 sequence: CASSQADRGTPDTQYF. CDR3 nucleotide sequence: TGCGCCAGCAGCCAAGCGGACAGGGGGACCCCAGATACGCAGTATTTT.

The chain recombines TRBV4-3 with TRBJ1-1; maybe TRBD1 (5 bases). The CDR3 length is 15 residues. V lost 2 bases and J 1 base, leaving 11 bases between the germline ends. Per germline, CDR1 LGHNA and CDR2 YSLEER. CDR3 protein: CASSQRGGGNTEAFF. The CDR3 region has the DNA TGCGCCAGCAGCCAAAGGGGAGGCGGGAACACTGAAGCTTTCTTT.

The chain is built from TRBV2 and TRBJ1-1; TRBD1 matches 12 bases. The CDR3 is 18 amino acids. Per germline, CDR1 SNHLY and CDR2 FYNNEI. V was clipped by 4 bases and J by 4 bases; unmatched bases: 13. In DNA form, the CDR3 reads TGTGCCAGCAGTGGGGGGAAACCGGGACAGGGGGCGCGCACTGAAGCTTTCTTT. Protein: CASSGGKPGQGARTEAFF. Based on the CDR3 plus reference TRBV2 and TRBJ1-1, the full variable domain is EPEVTQTPSHQVTQMGQEVILRCVPISNHLYFYWYRQILGQKVEFLVSFYNNEISEKSEIFDDQFSVERPDGSNFTLKIRSTKLEDSAMYFCASSGGKPGQGARTEAFFGQGTRLTVV.

Remarks on this clone: The sample has other DNA sequences that encode this CDR3 too. The V call is TRBV6-4, the J call TRBJ2-1; a weak D match, TRBD2 (6 bases). The CDR3 is made up of 14 amino acids. V was clipped by 6 bases and J by 0 bases, with 9 bases between them. Per germline, CDR1 MRHNA and CDR2 SNTAGT. The CDR3 region has the DNA TGTGCCAGCAGCGGGGGTAGCTCCTACAATGAGCAGTTCTTC. Protein sequence: CASSGGSSYNEQFF.

V usage is TRBV7-9 and J usage is TRBJ2-5; TRBD1 is a possible D gene (5 bases). V lost 1 base and J 3 bases, leaving 9 bases between the germline ends. This CDR3 is built from 14 residues. The V gene's germline CDR1 is SEHNR and CDR2 FQNEAQ (reference sequence). In DNA, the CDR3 is TGTGCCAGCAGCTTAGGGGCAGGGAAAGAGACCCAGTACTTC. It specifies CASSLGAGKETQYF. Together with reference TRBV7-9 and TRBJ2-5, the CDR3 gives the full variable domain: DTGVSQNPRHKITKRGQNVTFRCDPISEHNRLYWYRQTLGQGPEFLTYFQNEAQLEKSRLLSDRFSAERPKGSFSTLEIQRTEQGDSAMYLCASSLGAGKETQYFGPGTRLLVL.

V is TRBV5-1 and J is TRBJ2-7, with TRBD2 as a possible D gene (6 bases). V was pared by 2 bases and J by 2 bases, with 14 bases between. CDR1 is SGHRS and CDR2 is YFSETQ in the germline V gene. CDR3 length: 15 amino acids. CDR3 residues: CASSLGGWRPYEQYF. Written as DNA, the CDR3 is TGCGCCAGCAGCTTAGGAGGGTGGAGACCCTACGAGCAGTACTTC.

This sequence joins TRBV5-1 and TRBJ2-3; 11 bases are shared with TRBD2. V gave up 7 bases and J gave up 5 bases; unmatched junction bases: 9. The CDR3 is 15 residues long. From germline, CDR1 is SGHRS and CDR2 YFSETQ. The CDR3 nucleotides read TGCGCCAGCGGCACACTAGCGGGAGATGTAGATACGCAGTATTTT. It codes for CASGTLAGDVDTQYF.

The count of this clone is one. The chain recombines TRBV20-1 with TRBJ2-3; the D is unclear. This CDR3 contains 11 residues. The germline V gene has CDR1 DFQATT and CDR2 SNEGSKA (reference sequence). The ends were cut back, 6 bases at V and 6 bases at J, with 10 bases in the middle. The CDR3 region has the DNA TGCAGTGCCAACGACTTCGATACGCAGTATTTT. This gives the protein CSANDFDTQYF.

This CDR3 reads CASSPNRESEAFF. The CDR3 DNA follows: TGTGCCAGCAGTCCCAACAGGGAGTCTGAAGCTTTCTTT. The V gene is TRBV6-1, the J gene TRBJ1-1; D perhaps matches TRBD1 (6 bases). Trimming took 5 bases from V and 6 from J, leaving 13 bases between them. The germline CDR1 and CDR2 sequences are MNHNS and SASEGT. The CDR3 runs 13 residues.

The rearrangement joins TRBV27 to TRBJ2-3, with 8 bases that match TRBD2. V lost 8 bases, J lost 0 bases, and 7 bases stayed unmatched. CDR3 length equals 15 residues. Germline V gene sequence: CDR1 MNHEY, CDR2 SMNVEV (reference sequence). The CDR3 loop is CASHGLAPSTDTQYF. The DNA for the CDR3 is TGTGCCAGCCATGGACTAGCCCCAAGCACAGATACGCAGTATTTT.

This clone was seen a handful of times. The chain recombines TRBV6-1 with TRBJ2-7; the match to TRBD1 covers 9 bases. The V gene's germline CDR1 is MNHNS and CDR2 SASEGT. V was clipped by 2 bases and J by 6 bases; unmatched bases: 11. The CDR3 spans 16 residues. This CDR3 reads CASSESDRGESCEQYF. The CDR3 nucleotides read TGTGCCAGCAGTGAATCCGACAGGGGGGAGAGTTGCGAGCAGTACTTC.

This clone came up once. The chain carries TRBV4-3 and TRBJ1-2, with TRBD1 identical over 7 bases. The CDR3 has 15 residues. The V and J ends lost 4 bases and 1 base, in that order; junction bases with no gene match: 6. Germline CDR1 is LGHNA and CDR2 is YSLEER. CDR3 loop: CASSPRQGFNYGYTF. The DNA of the CDR3 is TGCGCCAGCAGCCCCAGACAGGGCTTTAACTATGGCTACACCTTC.

V gene TRBV7-9 combines with J gene TRBJ2-3; TRBD1 is a possible D gene (6 bases). Germline loops: CDR1 SEHNR, CDR2 FQNEAQ (reference sequence). The CDR3 has 16 amino acids. Trimming took 6 bases from V and 4 from J, leaving 20 bases between them. CDR3 coding DNA: TGTGCCAGCAGGTGCCACAGGGCTTCAACCCCAGATACGCAGTATTTT. Translation: CASRCHRASTPDTQYF.

As DNA, the CDR3 is TGTGCCTGGAGTGTAGGCCCCGGGATTTCGGGGAACACCGGGGAGCTGTTTTTT. Protein: CAWSVGPGISGNTGELFF. V gene TRBV30 combines with J gene TRBJ2-2, with TRBD2 as a possible D gene (5 bases). Per germline, CDR1 GTSNPN and CDR2 SVGIG (reference sequence). Trimming stripped 0 bases from V and 1 base from J, with 18 bases between. There are 18 residues in the CDR3.

The genes are TRBV9 and TRBJ1-1; TRBD1 matches 9 bases. Trimming cost V 6 bases and J 1 base; bases outside gene matches: 7. CDR3 length: 15 residues. Germline V lookup: CDR1 SGDLS, CDR2 YYNGEE. The CDR3 nucleotides are TGTGCCAGCACCGATATGGGACAGGGGAACACTGAAGCTTTCTTT. It encodes CASTDMGQGNTEAFF. Together with reference TRBV9 and TRBJ1-1, the CDR3 gives the full variable domain: DSGVTQTPKHLITATGQRVTLRCSPRSGDLSVYWYQQSLDQGLQFLIQYYNGEERAKGNILERFSAQQFPDLHSELNLSSLELGDSALYFCASTDMGQGNTEAFFGQGTRLTVV.

V and J are TRBV14 and TRBJ2-7; 7 nucleotides match TRBD2. Germline V gene data show CDR1 as SGHDN and CDR2 as FVKESK. Unmatched junction bases numbered 8, after V lost 0 bases and J lost 0 bases. CDR3 length: 17 amino acids. CDR3 nucleotide sequence: TGTGCCAGCAGCCAAGAGATCAGGCCTAGCGGCTCCTACGAGCAGTACTTC. It yields the protein CASSQEIRPSGSYEQYF.